The 25 T cell receptor beta chains below all came from one sample that was sequenced in a study of T-cell memory formation after mild COVID-19. TCRdb re-called the 5' RACE reads with MiXCR, one entry per CDR3 protein. Of some 330,000 distinct CDR3 sequences listed, 20% to 25% were seen once; the top ten hold roughly an eighth. Material for sequencing was PBMCs or a T cell subset sorted from them (not recorded which). These receptors came from an adult woman who had mild COVID-19 (a few samples of this study predate the infection). Cell type and time point are not known.

This clonotype came up a few times. DNA of the CDR3: TGCGCCAGCAGCCCCAAACCGGCGGGAGAGGCCCATGAGCAGTTCTTC. Translating gives CASSPKPAGEAHEQFF. The chain is built from TRBV4-3 and TRBJ2-1; 7 bases are shared with TRBD2. Germline V lookup: CDR1 LGHNA, CDR2 YSLEER. Trimming removed 4 bases from V and 8 bases from J; junction bases left unmatched: 14. CDR3 length equals 16 residues.

The rearrangement links TRBV3-1 to TRBJ2-1; the match to TRBD2 covers 9 bases. In germline, CDR1 is LGHDT, CDR2 YNNKEL (reference sequence). V dropped 5 bases and J dropped 4; count of bases not matched to a gene: 6. The CDR3 runs to 15 residues. The CDR3 loop is CASSASGRSYNEQFF. The CDR3, as DNA: TGTGCCAGCAGCGCCAGCGGGAGGAGTTACAATGAGCAGTTCTTC.

The chain couples TRBV6-5 to TRBJ2-1; D is perhaps TRBD2 (6 bases). There are 15 residues in the CDR3. Germline V gene lookup returns CDR1 MNHEY and CDR2 SVGAGI. V was pared by 2 bases and J by 7 bases, with 15 bases between. The CDR3 region has the DNA TGTGCCAGCAGTTACACGAACCCTGCGGGGAATGAGCAGTTCTTC. Its translation: CASSYTNPAGNEQFF.

This chain uses TRBV25-1 with TRBJ2-2; maybe TRBD2 (6 bases). The CDR3 length is 16 residues. Germline V CDR1 and CDR2: MGHDK, SYGVNS. The ends were cut back, 2 bases at V and 0 bases at J, with 10 bases in the middle. CDR3 nucleotide sequence: TGTGCCAGCAGTGAACGGTGGGACTCGAACACCGGGGAGCTGTTTTTT. Its protein product is CASSERWDSNTGELFF.

The V gene is TRBV6-6, the J gene TRBJ2-7; D unclear. There are 13 residues in the CDR3. Trimming left V 5 bases short and J 5 bases short, with 13 bases between. CDR1 and CDR2 (germline): MNHNY, SVGAGI (reference sequence). For the CDR3, the DNA is TGTGCCAGCAGTCGGACGGTAGGGCACGAGCAGTACTTC. Its protein product is CASSRTVGHEQYF.

The chain joins TRBV20-1 to TRBJ2-1, with TRBD2 matching 11 bases. The CDR3 is 14 residues long. V was pared by 6 bases and J by 7 bases, with 8 bases of the junction left unmatched. The germline CDR1 and CDR2 sequences are DFQATT and SNEGSKA (reference sequence). CDR3 protein: CSAYTSGRGNEQFF. DNA for the CDR3: TGCAGTGCATATACTAGCGGGAGAGGAAATGAGCAGTTCTTC.

This chain connects TRBV3-1 to TRBJ1-1; no reliable D call. CDR3 length: 12 residues. V shed 4 bases and J shed 6 bases, with 9 bases lying between them. The germline CDR1 and CDR2 sequences are LGHDT and YNNKEL (reference sequence). The CDR3 DNA follows: TGTGCCAGCAGCCGAACTGGGGCTGAAGCTTTCTTT. Translating gives CASSRTGAEAFF.

This clonotype was recorded a few times. V gene TRBV5-1 combines with J gene TRBJ1-1; D is unresolved. Germline loops: CDR1 SGHRS, CDR2 YFSETQ. The ends were cut back, 3 bases at V and 4 bases at J, with 10 bases in the middle. This CDR3 has 13 residues. The CDR3 spells CASSSSWGTEAFF. The CDR3, as DNA: TGCGCCAGCAGCTCTAGTTGGGGCACTGAAGCTTTCTTT. The full variable domain, completed using reference TRBV5-1 and TRBJ1-1, is KAGVTQTPRYLIKTRGQQVTLSCSPISGHRSVSWYQQTPGQGLQFLFEYFSETQRNKGNFPGRFSGRQFSNSRSEMNVSTLELGDSALYLCASSSSWGTEAFFGQGTRLTVV.

The V call is TRBV6-5, the J call TRBJ1-4; no firm D call. CDR1 MNHEY and CDR2 SVGAGI come from the germline V gene. With 0 bases removed from V and 0 bases from J, the gap between germline ends came to 8 bases. The CDR3 is 16 residues long. The CDR3 coding sequence is TGTGCCAGCAGTTACTCAGTCGGGGCAACTAATGAAAAACTGTTTTTT. Amino acid sequence: CASSYSVGATNEKLFF.

The chain joins TRBV13 to TRBJ2-4; no clear D. Between the trimmed V and J ends, which lost 4 bases and 0 bases, there was a span of 7 bases. Germline values: CDR1 PRHDT, CDR2 FYEKMQ (reference sequence). This CDR3 is 14 amino acids long. CDR3 in amino acids: CASSYPRAKNIQYF. CDR3 DNA: TGTGCCAGCAGCTACCCTAGAGCCAAAAACATTCAGTACTTC.

V is TRBV29-1 and J is TRBJ2-1; TRBD2 aligns across 14 bases. J lost 2 bases, V lost 7 bases, and 13 bases had no gene match. CDR1 SQVTM and CDR2 ANQGSEA come from the germline V gene. CDR3 length equals 18 residues. The CDR3, as DNA: TGCAGCGCTGGGCCGGGACTAGCGGGAGAGAAAGCCTACAATGAGCAGTTCTTC. Its translation is CSAGPGLAGEKAYNEQFF.

CDR3 amino acids: CSARDPLGDYEQFF. The CDR3 DNA is TGCAGTGCTAGAGATCCACTAGGTGACTATGAGCAGTTCTTC. The V gene is TRBV20-1, the J gene TRBJ2-1; a possible D gene is TRBD2 (5 bases). This CDR3 is built from 14 residues. Germline loops: CDR1 DFQATT, CDR2 SNEGSKA (reference sequence). The V gene lost 0 bases and the J gene lost 8 bases, with 14 bases spanning the gap.

This clonotype turned up a few times. The chain has TRBV7-6 and TRBJ2-7, with D tentatively TRBD1 (6 bases). Germline lookup yields CDR1 SGHVS and CDR2 FNYEAQ. Trimming took 5 bases from V and 7 from J, leaving 18 bases between them. CDR3 size: 14 residues. CDR3 sequence reads: CASSKTDSVGEQYF. DNA of the CDR3: TGTGCCAGCAGCAAAACGGACAGCGTGGGGGAGCAGTACTTC.

This clonotype occurred many times. This sequence joins TRBV9 and TRBJ2-1; 8 bases align to TRBD2. Per germline, CDR1 SGDLS and CDR2 YYNGEE. The CDR3 is 15 residues long. V was pared by 0 bases and J by 4 bases, with 3 bases of the junction left unmatched. The CDR3 sequence: CASSVDGGDYNEQFF. CDR3 DNA sequence: TGTGCCAGCAGCGTAGACGGGGGGGATTACAATGAGCAGTTCTTC.

The chain recombines TRBV9 with TRBJ1-5; 7 positions agree with TRBD1. V dropped 3 bases and J dropped 3; count of bases not matched to a gene: 6. This CDR3 spans 15 amino acids. The V gene's germline CDR1 is SGDLS and CDR2 YYNGEE. The CDR3 region has the DNA TGTGCCAGCAGCGCCGGACAGGTCTCCAATCAGCCCCAGCATTTT. This codes for CASSAGQVSNQPQHF.

This clonotype occurred a few times. The rearrangement links TRBV15 to TRBJ2-1; 8 bases match TRBD2. This CDR3 spans 14 amino acids. The V segment lost 2 bases and the J segment 9 bases; nucleotides outside the gene matches: 6. CDR1 is LNHNV and CDR2 is YYDKDF in the germline V gene (reference sequence). CDR3 bases: TGTGCCACCAGCAGACCAGCGGGAGTCGCTGAGCAGTTCTTC. Its protein is CATSRPAGVAEQFF.

This chain uses TRBV6-2 or TRBV6-3 with TRBJ1-5; TRBD1 aligns across 7 bases. CDR1 and CDR2 (germline): MNHEY, SVGEGT. The V segment lost 6 bases and the J segment 1 base; nucleotides outside the gene matches: 6. This CDR3 contains 15 residues. The CDR3 sequence is CASSRQGLSNQPQHF. The CDR3 nucleotides read TGTGCCAGCAGCCGACAGGGCCTGAGCAATCAGCCCCAGCATTTT.

The rearrangement uses TRBV10-3 and TRBJ2-7; no definite D call. The CDR3 runs 13 residues. V lost 3 bases, J lost 3 bases, and 9 bases lay in between. Germline values: CDR1 ENHRY, CDR2 SYGVKD. The CDR3 reads CAISEQNIYEQYF. The CDR3 DNA is TGTGCCATCAGTGAACAGAACATCTACGAGCAGTACTTC.

In this sample, this clonotype turned up a few times. V and J are TRBV6-2 or TRBV6-3 and TRBJ2-7, with D perhaps TRBD1 (6 bases). The V gene lost 3 bases and the J gene lost 3 bases, with 9 bases spanning the gap. The CDR3 sequence is 13 residues long. Germline values: CDR1 MNHEY, CDR2 SVGEGT. CDR3 in amino acids: CASSYGGFYEQYF. Here the CDR3 DNA reads TGTGCCAGCAGTTATGGGGGCTTCTACGAGCAGTACTTC.

The V call is TRBV7-2, the J call TRBJ1-2, with D uncertain. Germline loops: CDR1 SGHTA, CDR2 FQGNSA. The CDR3 runs 13 residues. Trimming shortened V by 5 bases and J by 3 bases, and 10 bases separated the two germline ends. The CDR3 spells CASSHPADYGYTF. Written as DNA, the CDR3 is TGTGCCAGCAGCCATCCGGCTGACTATGGCTACACCTTC.

The V call is TRBV20-1, the J call TRBJ1-1, with D unclear. Germline values: CDR1 DFQATT, CDR2 SNEGSKA (reference sequence). The germline V and J ends were trimmed by 5 bases and 4 bases, with 17 bases remaining between them. The CDR3 runs to 14 residues. The CDR3 protein is CSAGYDSGPTEAFF. DNA of the CDR3: TGCAGTGCTGGGTACGACTCAGGTCCCACTGAAGCTTTCTTT.

This clonotype was recorded a few times. The chain couples TRBV6-5 to TRBJ2-1; D may match TRBD1 or TRBD2 (5 bases each). Germline loops: CDR1 MNHEY, CDR2 SVGAGI. This CDR3 has 13 amino acids. V was cut by 5 bases and J by 12 bases, with 17 bases left in between. CDR3 bases: TGTGCCAGCAGTCCTGGTGGGGGTGGGGTGCAGTTCTTC. Translation: CASSPGGGGVQFF.

The genes are TRBV30 and TRBJ1-2; 7 bases agree with TRBD1. V lost 5 bases, J lost 6 bases, and 3 bases stayed unmatched. Looked up from germline, CDR1 is GTSNPN and CDR2 is SVGIG (reference sequence). CDR3 size: 11 residues. The DNA of the CDR3 is TGTGCCTGGCGGACAGGCAATGGCTACACCTTC. It is translated as CAWRTGNGYTF.

This clonotype has only a few counts. The rearrangement uses TRBV10-3 and TRBJ2-7; unclear D gene. This CDR3 is built from 12 residues. Between the trimmed V and J ends, which lost 10 bases and 3 bases, there was a span of 13 bases. Germline CDR1 and CDR2: ENHRY and SYGVKD. The CDR3 DNA is TGTGCCACCTTTAGTACGAGCTACGAGCAGTACTTC. Amino acid sequence: CATFSTSYEQYF.

This clonotype was detected a few times. The chain employs TRBV12-3 or TRBV12-4 and TRBJ2-1; 7 positions match TRBD2. The CDR3 has 14 residues. The junction had 2 bases not matched to a gene; V was cut back by 2 bases and J by 4 bases. CDR3 coding DNA: TGTGCCAGCAGTTTATGGCGGGGGTACAATGAGCAGTTCTTC. Protein sequence: CASSLWRGYNEQFF.